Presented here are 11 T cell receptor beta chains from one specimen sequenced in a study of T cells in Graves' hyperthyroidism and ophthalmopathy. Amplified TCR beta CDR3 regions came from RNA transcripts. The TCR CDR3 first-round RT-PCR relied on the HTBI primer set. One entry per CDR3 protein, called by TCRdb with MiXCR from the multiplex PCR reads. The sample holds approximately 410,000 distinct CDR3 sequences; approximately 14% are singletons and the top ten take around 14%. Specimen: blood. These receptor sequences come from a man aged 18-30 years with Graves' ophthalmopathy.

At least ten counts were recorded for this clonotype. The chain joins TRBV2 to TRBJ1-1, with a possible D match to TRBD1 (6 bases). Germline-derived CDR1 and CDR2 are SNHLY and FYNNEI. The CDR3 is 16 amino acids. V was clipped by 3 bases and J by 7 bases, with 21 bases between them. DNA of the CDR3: TGTGCCAGCAGTGACCCCCCCCACAGGGCCACCTTTGAAGCTTTCTTT. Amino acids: CASSDPPHRATFEAFF.

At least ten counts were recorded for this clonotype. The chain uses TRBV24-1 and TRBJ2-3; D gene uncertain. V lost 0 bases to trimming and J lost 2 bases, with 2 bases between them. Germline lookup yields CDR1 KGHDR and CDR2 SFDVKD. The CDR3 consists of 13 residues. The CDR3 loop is CATSDLSTDTQYF. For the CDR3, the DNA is TGTGCCACCAGTGATTTGTCCACAGATACGCAGTATTTT.

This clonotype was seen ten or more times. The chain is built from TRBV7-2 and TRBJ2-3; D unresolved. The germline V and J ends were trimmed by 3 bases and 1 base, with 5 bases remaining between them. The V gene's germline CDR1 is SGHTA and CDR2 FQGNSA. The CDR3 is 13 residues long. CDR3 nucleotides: TGTGCCAGCAGCTTCTCTCGCACAGATACGCAGTATTTT. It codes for CASSFSRTDTQYF.

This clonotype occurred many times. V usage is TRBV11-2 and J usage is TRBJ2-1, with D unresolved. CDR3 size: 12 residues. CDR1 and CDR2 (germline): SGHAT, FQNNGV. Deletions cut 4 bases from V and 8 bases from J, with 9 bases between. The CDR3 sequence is CASSYPKDEQFF. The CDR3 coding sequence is TGTGCCAGCAGCTACCCTAAGGATGAGCAGTTCTTC.

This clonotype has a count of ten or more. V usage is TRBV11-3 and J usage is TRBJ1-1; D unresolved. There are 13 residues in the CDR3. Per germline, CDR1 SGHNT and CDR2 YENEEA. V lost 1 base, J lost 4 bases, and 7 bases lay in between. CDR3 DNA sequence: TGTGCCAGCAGCTTAGGGGGAGTCACTGAAGCTTTCTTT. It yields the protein CASSLGGVTEAFF. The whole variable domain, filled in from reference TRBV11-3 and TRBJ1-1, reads EAGVVQSPRYKIIEKKQPVAFWCNPISGHNTLYWYLQNLGQGPELLIRYENEEAVDDSQLPKDRFSAERLKGVDSTLKIQPAELGDSAVYLCASSLGGVTEAFFGQGTRLTVV.

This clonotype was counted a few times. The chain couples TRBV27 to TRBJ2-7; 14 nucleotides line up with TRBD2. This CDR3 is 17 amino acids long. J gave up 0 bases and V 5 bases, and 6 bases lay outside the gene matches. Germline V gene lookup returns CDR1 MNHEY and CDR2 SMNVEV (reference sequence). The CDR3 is CASSRLAGGPPSYEQYF. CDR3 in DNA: TGTGCCAGCAGTAGACTAGCGGGAGGGCCTCCCTCCTACGAGCAGTACTTC.

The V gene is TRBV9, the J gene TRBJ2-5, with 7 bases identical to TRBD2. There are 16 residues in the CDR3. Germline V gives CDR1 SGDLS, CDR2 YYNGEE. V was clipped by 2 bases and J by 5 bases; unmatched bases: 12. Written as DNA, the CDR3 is TGTGCCAGCAGCGTCGCACCGGGACTAACTTTGGAGACCCAGTACTTC. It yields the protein CASSVAPGLTLETQYF.

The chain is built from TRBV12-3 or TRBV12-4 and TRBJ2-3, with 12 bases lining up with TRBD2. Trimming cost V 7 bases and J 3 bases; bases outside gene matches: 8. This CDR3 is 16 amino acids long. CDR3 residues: CASNAPLAGGTDTQYF. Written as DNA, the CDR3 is TGTGCCAGCAATGCGCCGCTAGCGGGGGGGACAGATACGCAGTATTTT.

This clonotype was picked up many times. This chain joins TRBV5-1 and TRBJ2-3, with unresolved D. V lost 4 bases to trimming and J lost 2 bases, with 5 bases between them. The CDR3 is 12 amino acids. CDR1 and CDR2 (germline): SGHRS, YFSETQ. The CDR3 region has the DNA TGCGCCAGCAGCCTACACACAGATACGCAGTATTTT. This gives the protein CASSLHTDTQYF.

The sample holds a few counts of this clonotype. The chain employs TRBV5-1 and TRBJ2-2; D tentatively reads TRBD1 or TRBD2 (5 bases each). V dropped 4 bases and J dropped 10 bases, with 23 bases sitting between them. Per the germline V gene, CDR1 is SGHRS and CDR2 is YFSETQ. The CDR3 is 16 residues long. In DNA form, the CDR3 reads TGCGCCAGCAGCCTTACCCCAGGGATTGGGGGTGTGGAGCTGTTTTTT. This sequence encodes CASSLTPGIGGVELFF. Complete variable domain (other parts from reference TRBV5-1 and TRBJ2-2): KAGVTQTPRYLIKTRGQQVTLSCSPISGHRSVSWYQQTPGQGLQFLFEYFSETQRNKGNFPGRFSGRQFSNSRSEMNVSTLELGDSALYLCASSLTPGIGGVELFFGEGSRLTVL.

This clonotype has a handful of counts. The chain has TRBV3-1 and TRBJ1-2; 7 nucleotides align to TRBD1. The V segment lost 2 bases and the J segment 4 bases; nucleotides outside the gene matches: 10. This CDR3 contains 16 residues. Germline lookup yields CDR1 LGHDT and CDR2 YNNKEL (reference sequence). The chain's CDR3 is CASSQLTGLPGYGYTF. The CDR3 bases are TGTGCCAGCAGCCAACTGACAGGGCTGCCGGGCTATGGCTACACCTTC.